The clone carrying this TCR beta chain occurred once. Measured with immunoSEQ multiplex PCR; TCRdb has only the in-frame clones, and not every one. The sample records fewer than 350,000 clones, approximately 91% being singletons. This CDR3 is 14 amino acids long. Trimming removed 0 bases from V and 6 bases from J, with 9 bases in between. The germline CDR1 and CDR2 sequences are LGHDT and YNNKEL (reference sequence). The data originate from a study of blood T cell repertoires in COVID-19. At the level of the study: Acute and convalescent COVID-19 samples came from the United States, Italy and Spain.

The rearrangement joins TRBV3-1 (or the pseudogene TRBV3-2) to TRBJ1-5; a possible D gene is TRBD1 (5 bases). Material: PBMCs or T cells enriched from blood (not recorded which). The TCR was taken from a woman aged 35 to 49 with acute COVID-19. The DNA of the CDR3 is TGTGCCAGCAGCCAAGATCGGGGGGTTCAGCCCCAGCATTTT. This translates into CASSQDRGVQPQHF.